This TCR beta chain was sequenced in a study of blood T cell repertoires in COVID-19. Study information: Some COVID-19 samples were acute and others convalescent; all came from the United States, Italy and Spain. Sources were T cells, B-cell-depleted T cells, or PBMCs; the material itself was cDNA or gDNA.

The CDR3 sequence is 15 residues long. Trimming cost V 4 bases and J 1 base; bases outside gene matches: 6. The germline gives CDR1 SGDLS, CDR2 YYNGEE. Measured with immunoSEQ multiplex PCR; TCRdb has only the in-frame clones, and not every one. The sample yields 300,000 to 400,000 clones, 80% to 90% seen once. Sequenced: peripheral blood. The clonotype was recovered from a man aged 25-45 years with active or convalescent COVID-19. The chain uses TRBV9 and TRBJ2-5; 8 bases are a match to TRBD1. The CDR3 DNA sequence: TGTGCCAGCAGCTCCGGGGACAGGTCCCAAGAGACCCAGTACTTC. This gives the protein CASSSGDRSQETQYF.